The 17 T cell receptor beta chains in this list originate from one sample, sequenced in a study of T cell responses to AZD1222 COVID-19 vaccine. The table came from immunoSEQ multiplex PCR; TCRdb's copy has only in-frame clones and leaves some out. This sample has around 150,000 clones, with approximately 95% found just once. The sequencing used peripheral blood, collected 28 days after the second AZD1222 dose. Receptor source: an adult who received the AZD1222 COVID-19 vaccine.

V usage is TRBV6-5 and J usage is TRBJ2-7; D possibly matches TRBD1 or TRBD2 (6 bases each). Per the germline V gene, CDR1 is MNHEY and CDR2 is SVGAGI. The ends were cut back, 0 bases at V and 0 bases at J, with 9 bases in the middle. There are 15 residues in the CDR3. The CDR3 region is CASSYSGGRSYEQYF. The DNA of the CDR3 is TGTGCCAGCAGTTACTCGGGGGGCCGCTCCTACGAGCAGTACTTC.

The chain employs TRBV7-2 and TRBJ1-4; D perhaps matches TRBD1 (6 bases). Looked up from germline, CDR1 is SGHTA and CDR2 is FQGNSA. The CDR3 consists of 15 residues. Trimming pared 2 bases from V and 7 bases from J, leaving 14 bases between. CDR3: CASSLFGQGSEKLFF. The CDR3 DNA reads TGTGCCAGCAGCTTATTCGGCCAGGGGAGTGAAAAACTGTTTTTT.

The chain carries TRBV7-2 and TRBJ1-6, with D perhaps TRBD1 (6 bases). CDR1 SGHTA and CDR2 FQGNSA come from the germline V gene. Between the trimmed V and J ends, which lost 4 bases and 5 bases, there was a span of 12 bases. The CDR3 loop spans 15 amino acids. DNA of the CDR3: TGTGCCAGCAGCTACTTGGGGGGCGATAATTCACCCCTCCACTTT. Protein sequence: CASSYLGGDNSPLHF.

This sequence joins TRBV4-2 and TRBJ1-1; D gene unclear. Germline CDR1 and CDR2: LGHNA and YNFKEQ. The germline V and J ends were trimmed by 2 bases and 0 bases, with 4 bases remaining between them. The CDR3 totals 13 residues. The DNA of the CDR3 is TGTGCCAGCAGCCAACAGGTGAACACTGAAGCTTTCTTT. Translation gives CASSQQVNTEAFF.

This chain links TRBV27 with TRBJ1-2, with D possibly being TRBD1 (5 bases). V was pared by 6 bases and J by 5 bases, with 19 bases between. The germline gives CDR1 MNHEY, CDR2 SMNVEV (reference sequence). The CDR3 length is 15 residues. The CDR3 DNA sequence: TGTGCCAGCAGCCCCTTTCTGGGGCTCGGGTATGGCTACACCTTC. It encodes CASSPFLGLGYGYTF.

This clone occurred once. CDR3 amino acids: CASSPDRDSSLRQYF. Written as DNA, the CDR3 is TGTGCCAGCAGCCCAGACCGGGACTCGAGTTTAAGGCAGTACTTC. This chain uses TRBV4-2 with TRBJ2-7, with TRBD2 as a possible D gene (6 bases). V dropped 4 bases and J dropped 9 bases, with 22 bases sitting between them. Germline loops: CDR1 LGHNA, CDR2 YNFKEQ. CDR3 length equals 15 residues.

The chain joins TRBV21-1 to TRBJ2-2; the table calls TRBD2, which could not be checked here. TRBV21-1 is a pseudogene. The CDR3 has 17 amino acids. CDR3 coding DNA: TGTGCCAGCAGCAAAAAAAGTGCCAGCGGGGAGGACGGGGAGCTGTTTTTT. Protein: CASSKKSASGEDGELFF.

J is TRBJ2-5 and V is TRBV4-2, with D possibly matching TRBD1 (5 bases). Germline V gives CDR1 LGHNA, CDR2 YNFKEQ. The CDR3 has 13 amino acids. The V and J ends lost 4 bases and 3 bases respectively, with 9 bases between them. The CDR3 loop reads CASSLDSKETQYF. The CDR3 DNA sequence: TGTGCCAGCAGCCTCGACAGTAAAGAGACCCAGTACTTC.

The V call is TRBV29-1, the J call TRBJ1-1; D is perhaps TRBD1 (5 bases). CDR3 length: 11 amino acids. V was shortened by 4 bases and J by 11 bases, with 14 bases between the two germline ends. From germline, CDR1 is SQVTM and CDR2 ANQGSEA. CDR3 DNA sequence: TGCAGCGTTGGGGACCCCCTTGGGGCTTTCTTT. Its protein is CSVGDPLGAFF.

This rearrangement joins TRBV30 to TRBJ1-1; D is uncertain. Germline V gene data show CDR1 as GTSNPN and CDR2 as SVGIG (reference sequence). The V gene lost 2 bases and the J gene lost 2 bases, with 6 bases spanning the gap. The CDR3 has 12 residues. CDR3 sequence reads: CAWSSFNTEAFF. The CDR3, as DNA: TGTGCCTGGAGTTCGTTTAACACTGAAGCTTTCTTT.

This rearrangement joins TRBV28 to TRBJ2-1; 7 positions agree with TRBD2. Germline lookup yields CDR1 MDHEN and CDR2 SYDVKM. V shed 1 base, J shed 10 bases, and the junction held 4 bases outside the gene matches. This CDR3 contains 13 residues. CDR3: CASSLFQRGEQFF. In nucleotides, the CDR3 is TGTGCCAGCAGTTTATTCCAGCGGGGAGAGCAGTTCTTC.

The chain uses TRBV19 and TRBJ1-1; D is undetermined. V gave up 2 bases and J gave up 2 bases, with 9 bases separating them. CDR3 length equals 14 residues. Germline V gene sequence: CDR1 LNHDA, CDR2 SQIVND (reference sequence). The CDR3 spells CASSIPDTNTEAFF. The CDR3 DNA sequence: TGTGCCAGTAGTATACCCGACACTAACACTGAAGCTTTCTTT. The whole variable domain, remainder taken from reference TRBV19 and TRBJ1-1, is DGGITQSPKYLFRKEGQNVTLSCEQNLNHDAMYWYRQDPGQGLRLIYYSQIVNDFQKGDIAEGYSVSREKKESFPLTVTSAQKNPTAFYLCASSIPDTNTEAFFGQGTRLTVV.

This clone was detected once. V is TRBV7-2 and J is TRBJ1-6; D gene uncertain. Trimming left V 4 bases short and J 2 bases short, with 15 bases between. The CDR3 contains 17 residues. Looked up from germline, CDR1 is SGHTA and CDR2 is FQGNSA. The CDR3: CASSSMVGLAYNSPLHF. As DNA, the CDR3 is TGTGCCAGCAGCTCAATGGTCGGTCTCGCCTATAATTCACCCCTCCACTTT.

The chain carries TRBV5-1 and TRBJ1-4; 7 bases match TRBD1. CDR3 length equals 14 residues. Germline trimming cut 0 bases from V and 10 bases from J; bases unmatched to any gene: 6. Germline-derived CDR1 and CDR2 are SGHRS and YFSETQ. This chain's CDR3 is CASSLAGQLAKLFF. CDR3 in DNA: TGCGCCAGCAGCTTGGCGGGACAGCTGGCAAAACTGTTTTTT.

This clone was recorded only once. This CDR3 reads CASSLARLSGSDQRNTEAFF. CDR3 DNA: TGTGCCAGCAGCTTAGCCCGCCTTTCGGGGTCCGACCAACGGAACACTGAAGCTTTCTTT. The chain joins TRBV7-2 to TRBJ1-1; unclear D gene. The germline V gene has CDR1 SGHTA and CDR2 FQGNSA. The length of the CDR3 is 20 residues. V was clipped by 0 bases and J by 1 base, with 24 bases between them.

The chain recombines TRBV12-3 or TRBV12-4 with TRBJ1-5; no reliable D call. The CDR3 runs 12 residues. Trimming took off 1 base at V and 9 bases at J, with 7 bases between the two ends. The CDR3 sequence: CASSLEATPQHF. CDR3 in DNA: TGTGCCAGCAGTTTAGAAGCTACGCCCCAGCATTTT.

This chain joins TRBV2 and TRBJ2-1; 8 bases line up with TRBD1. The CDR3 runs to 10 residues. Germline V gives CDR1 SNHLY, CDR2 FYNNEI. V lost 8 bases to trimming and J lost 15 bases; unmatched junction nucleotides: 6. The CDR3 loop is CASRDRNLFF. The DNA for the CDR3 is TGTGCCAGCCGGGACAGGAATTTGTTCTTC. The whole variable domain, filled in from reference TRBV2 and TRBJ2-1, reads EPEVTQTPSHQVTQMGQEVILRCVPISNHLYFYWYRQILGQKVEFLVSFYNNEISEKSEIFDDQFSVERPDGSNFTLKIRSTKLEDSAMYFCASRDRNLFFGPGTRLTVL.